This T cell receptor (beta chain) came from a study of graft-versus-host responses after intestinal transplantation. Overall study context: Recipients had transplants, and these were multivisceral, liver-intestinal, or isolated intestinal.

A note on this clone: Its antigen is currently unknown.

Using immunoSEQ multiplex PCR, the repertoire was profiled, and TCRdb retains in-frame clones only, with some absent. The sample has about 90,000 clones, about 93% seen once. Findings of the study overall: Researchers found GvH clones in recipient marrow, and some showed up first in ileum or blood. In patients with graft-donor T cell macrochimerism, allograft graft-versus-host to host-versus-graft clonal ratios were high.

The CDR3 is 13 amino acids. Between the trimmed V and J ends, which lost 7 bases and 2 bases, there was a span of 13 bases. Germline V CDR1 and CDR2: SQVTM, ANQGSEA. The origin of this receptor is a human donor who was the organ donor for an intestinal transplant. The J gene is TRBJ2-3, the V gene TRBV29-1; D uncertain. Sequenced here: unstimulated CD8+ T cells sorted from spleen or lymph node cells, sampled before transplant. The chain's CDR3 is CSEHYQNTDTQYF. CDR3 DNA sequence: TGCAGCGAGCACTATCAAAACACAGATACGCAGTATTTT.